A single sample gave rise to the 10 T cell receptor beta chains below, sequenced in a study of Graves' ophthalmopathy and Graves' hyperthyroidism (dated by TCRdb to between 2018 and 2020). Instrument on record: Illumina HiSeq 2000. For repertoire sequencing, the TCR beta CDR3 regions were amplified from RNA transcripts. A first-round RT-PCR used HTBI primers with the Qiagen OneStep RT-PCR kit, followed by a second-round multiplex PCR, size selection and purification. TCRdb reran the public reads through fastp at Q25 and MiXCR, keeping productive beta chains. Each record represents a unique CDR3 protein, reported with the most common genes and DNA among its rows. The sample table lists some 360,000 distinct CDR3 sequences, 17% of them with a count of one. The leading ten clones occupy roughly 2.6% of the sample. Sequencing input: peripheral blood. The receptors here all came from an adult woman with stable Graves' hyperthyroidism.

The rearrangement joins TRBV7-2 to TRBJ2-5; D may match TRBD1 or TRBD2 (6 bases each). Trimming removed 8 bases from V and 2 bases from J, with 12 bases in between. The CDR3 runs 13 residues. CDR1 is SGHTA, CDR2 FQGNSA, per germline. For the CDR3, the DNA is TGTGCCAGCGGGGGGCCGATTCAAGAGACCCAGTACTTC. Translated: CASGGPIQETQYF.

This clonotype occurred many times. The chain uses TRBV29-1 and TRBJ1-1; D is undetermined. The V and J ends lost 6 bases and 3 bases respectively, with 8 bases between them. Per the germline V gene, CDR1 is SQVTM and CDR2 is ANQGSEA. CDR3 length: 11 residues. The CDR3 DNA reads as TGCAGCGTAGGTGGGGACACTGAAGCTTTCTTT. Translating gives CSVGGDTEAFF. Drawing the rest from reference TRBV29-1 and TRBJ1-1, the complete variable domain is SAVISQKPSRDICQRGTSLTIQCQVDSQVTMMFWYRQQPGQSLTLIATANQGSEATYESGFVIDKFPISRPNLTFSTLTVSNMSPEDSSIYLCSVGGDTEAFFGQGTRLTVV.

This clonotype was seen ten or more times. The chain uses TRBV29-1 and TRBJ1-1; unclear D gene. The CDR3 consists of 14 residues. Germline-derived CDR1 and CDR2 are SQVTM and ANQGSEA. Trimming stripped 4 bases from V and 5 bases from J, with 17 bases between. The CDR3 DNA is TGCAGCGTTGGAACTGGAGGCATCGGGACTGAAGCTTTCTTT. Protein: CSVGTGGIGTEAFF.

This chain uses TRBV6-1 with TRBJ1-1, with D hard to call. CDR1 MNHNS and CDR2 SASEGT come from the germline V gene. The V end lost 3 bases, the J end lost 0 bases, and 8 bases lay between the germline ends. There are 14 residues in the CDR3. CDR3 nucleotide sequence: TGTGCCAGCAGTGAGGGAGAACTGAACACTGAAGCTTTCTTT. The encoded protein is CASSEGELNTEAFF.

A remark on this clonotype: A read error may be the cause here, since a much bigger clone is one base away. This rearrangement joins TRBV27 to TRBJ1-2, with 7 bases fitting TRBD1. Germline V CDR1 and CDR2: MNHEY, SMNVEV (reference sequence). The CDR3 runs to 13 residues. Written as DNA, the CDR3 is TGTGCCAGCGGATTCGGGACAGACTATAGCTACACCTTC. It is translated as CASGFGTDYSYTF.

The J gene is TRBJ1-1, the V gene TRBV18; D call uncertain. CDR3 length equals 14 residues. V was pared by 3 bases and J by 1 base, with 9 bases between. Germline CDR1 KGHSH, CDR2 LQKENI. The CDR3 nucleotides read TGTGCCAGCTCACCCCAGGCAGCGAACACTGAAGCTTTCTTT. Translated, it gives CASSPQAANTEAFF.

This clonotype was detected a few times. Given a much more abundant clone one base away, this may be a read error. The CDR3 end shows no conserved phenylalanine or tryptophan, and so a read error is likely. This chain links TRBV7-9 with TRBJ2-5; D is ambiguous. The CDR3 has 13 residues. Trimming cost V 8 bases and J 3 bases, with 13 bases left between them. Germline CDR1 SEHNR, CDR2 FQNEAQ (reference sequence). CDR3 in DNA: TGTGCCAGCGCGTGGTATTCGGAAGAGACCCAGTACCTC. It is translated as CASAWYSEETQYL.

This clonotype was seen repeatedly, ten times or more. The chain's CDR3 is CASSSNRPPLKTPSNQPQHF. In nucleotides, the CDR3 is TGTGCCAGCAGTTCAAACCGACCGCCCCTAAAGACCCCTAGCAATCAGCCCCAGCATTTT. This chain links TRBV6-5 with TRBJ1-5, with D hard to call. Trimming removed 4 bases from V and 0 bases from J, with 25 bases in between. The CDR3 consists of 20 residues. From germline, CDR1 is MNHEY and CDR2 SVGAGI.

The V call is TRBV5-1, the J call TRBJ1-6; maybe TRBD1 (5 bases). This CDR3 has 18 residues. The germline V gene has CDR1 SGHRS and CDR2 YFSETQ. Between the trimmed V and J ends, which lost 0 bases and 7 bases, there was a span of 20 bases. CDR3 sequence (DNA): TGCGCCAGCAGCTTGGAACTGGCTGGGGCCCGGACGAATTCACCCCTCCACTTT. It is translated as CASSLELAGARTNSPLHF.

This clonotype was recorded at least ten times. This chain's CDR3 is CASTSGSSSYEQYF. In DNA, the CDR3 is TGTGCCAGCACCTCTGGTTCCAGCTCCTACGAGCAGTACTTC. The J gene is TRBJ2-7, the V gene TRBV12-3 or TRBV12-4; D unclear. V was shortened by 7 bases and J by 0 bases, with 13 bases between the two germline ends. The CDR3 runs 14 residues.